What follows are 9 T cell receptor beta chains derived from one specimen sequenced in a study of CD8+ T cells in alopecia areata. RNA was isolated and reverse transcribed to cDNA, the sequencing template. The assay was immunoSEQ multiplex PCR, and TCRdb's table has in-frame clones only and misses some. The table includes about 42,000 clones, roughly 65% detected once. Treatment reported: oral pan-JAK inhibitor, 5-10 mg twice daily. The specimen comprised CD8+ T cells sorted from blood, sampled at week 4, from a patient treated with tofacitinib. The receptors stem from a human donor with alopecia areata.

The chain links TRBV11-2 to TRBJ2-7; 7 bases are a match to TRBD2. The J segment lost 3 bases and the V segment lost 3 bases, leaving 8 bases of the junction unmatched. The CDR3 spans 15 residues. Germline CDR1 is SGHAT and CDR2 is FQNNGV. In DNA form, the CDR3 reads TGTGCCAGCAGCTTGGGAGGGACCACGAACTACGAGCAGTACTTC. Translated, it gives CASSLGGTTNYEQYF.

CDR3 sequence (DNA): TGTGCCAGCAGCTTCAGGACACTCTCCTACGAGCAGTACTTC. Its translation: CASSFRTLSYEQYF. The chain employs TRBV7-2 and TRBJ2-7; D perhaps matches TRBD1 (5 bases). Germline lookup yields CDR1 SGHTA and CDR2 FQGNSA. Trimming stripped 3 bases from V and 0 bases from J, with 9 bases between. The CDR3 consists of 14 residues.

CDR3 amino acids: CASSPSGPQPQHF. The CDR3 nucleotides read TGTGCCAGCAGTCCCTCAGGGCCCCAGCCCCAGCATTTT. This chain connects TRBV27 to TRBJ1-5, with D maybe TRBD1 (5 bases). The ends were cut back, 5 bases at V and 7 bases at J, with 12 bases in the middle. The germline V gene has CDR1 MNHEY and CDR2 SMNVEV (reference sequence). The CDR3 covers 13 residues.

The V gene is TRBV5-1, the J gene TRBJ2-3; 13 nucleotides agree with TRBD2. Germline lookup yields CDR1 SGHRS and CDR2 YFSETQ. The V gene end was trimmed by 4 bases and the J gene end by 6 bases; junction bases not matched to a gene: 5. The CDR3 covers 15 residues. The CDR3 reads CASSPGTSGADTQYF. The CDR3 nucleotides read TGCGCCAGCAGCCCCGGGACTAGCGGGGCCGATACGCAGTATTTT.

The genes are TRBV29-1 and TRBJ2-2, with D maybe TRBD2 (5 bases). This CDR3 comprises 13 residues. Per the germline V gene, CDR1 is SQVTM and CDR2 is ANQGSEA. V was clipped by 4 bases and J by 2 bases, with 8 bases between them. DNA for the CDR3: TGCAGCGTTGTCCGGGAAAACACCGGGGAGCTGTTTTTT. It is translated as CSVVRENTGELFF.

The chain employs TRBV15 and TRBJ1-4, with 8 bases fitting TRBD1. J gave up 8 bases and V 4 bases, and 9 bases lay outside the gene matches. CDR3 length: 15 residues. In germline, CDR1 is LNHNV, CDR2 YYDKDF (reference sequence). The CDR3 spells CATSNLAGTGEKLFF. The DNA of the CDR3 is TGTGCCACCAGCAACCTCGCCGGGACAGGAGAAAAACTGTTTTTT.

The rearrangement links TRBV10-2 to TRBJ1-2, with unresolved D. CDR1 WSHSY and CDR2 SAAADI come from the germline V gene. Trimming removed 6 bases at V and 3 bases at J, with 20 bases between. The CDR3 totals 16 residues. Here the CDR3 reads CASSQVSLATDYGYTF. CDR3 sequence (DNA): TGCGCCAGCAGCCAAGTTTCGCTAGCCACAGACTATGGCTACACCTTC.

In DNA, the CDR3 is TGTGCCAGCAGCGTAGATTCCAAACAAGAGACCCAGTACTTC. Protein sequence: CASSVDSKQETQYF. This chain connects TRBV9 to TRBJ2-5; D unresolved. CDR1 and CDR2 from the germline V gene are SGDLS and YYNGEE. This CDR3 region has 14 residues. V gave up 0 bases and J gave up 2 bases, with 8 bases separating them.

This chain joins TRBV4-3 and TRBJ2-5; TRBD2 matches at 7 bases. This CDR3 has 14 amino acids. With 1 base clipped from V and 5 bases from J, the junction kept 4 bases outside the gene matches. CDR1 and CDR2 from the germline V gene are LGHNA and YSLEER. The CDR3 DNA is TGCGCCAGCAGCCAAGCAAGGGGAGGGGAGACCCAGTACTTC. Encoded protein: CASSQARGGETQYF.